The 22 T cell receptor beta chains below all came from one sample that was sequenced in a study of Ad26.COV2.S vaccination and SARS-CoV-2 variants. Clones were sequenced by immunoSEQ multiplex PCR, and TCRdb holds only the in-frame ones, with some missing. Counted here are around 300,000 clones, 80% to 90% occurring once; the ten biggest clones make up around 11%. Noted treatment: over 15 received Ad26.COV2.S at low or high dose, single or two shots; about 5 received placebo; per-sample allocation not given. Specimen acquisition occurred on day 63 following the initial vaccine or placebo injection. This specimen was peripheral blood, taken in a trial of Ad26.COV2.S vaccine versus placebo. All receptors come from a person aged 18-60 years who received the Ad26.COV2.S COVID-19 vaccine or a placebo.

The V and J genes are TRBV6-6 and TRBJ1-2; the match to TRBD1 covers 7 bases. V lost 7 bases to trimming and J lost 8 bases; unmatched junction nucleotides: 13. The CDR3 sequence is 14 residues long. Germline CDR1 is MNHNY and CDR2 is SVGAGI (reference sequence). The CDR3 DNA reads TGTGCCAGCACCCAGACGACAGGGTACGAGGGCTACACCTTC. This translates into CASTQTTGYEGYTF.

The V call is TRBV3-1 (or the pseudogene TRBV3-2), the J call TRBJ2-3, with D perhaps TRBD2 (6 bases). There are 15 residues in the CDR3. Trimming took off 6 bases at V and 4 bases at J, with 17 bases between the two ends. The germline V gene encodes CDR1 LGHDT and CDR2 YNNKEL (reference sequence). CDR3 protein: CASSPGFAGPDTQYF. CDR3 coding DNA: TGTGCCAGCAGTCCTGGCTTCGCGGGGCCAGATACGCAGTATTTT.

This chain connects TRBV7-3 to TRBJ2-1; D is unclear. The CDR3 extends over 13 amino acids. Looked up from germline, CDR1 is SGHTA and CDR2 is FQGTGA. The ends were cut back, 2 bases at V and 8 bases at J, with 10 bases in the middle. CDR3 amino acids: CASSLLTGDEQFF. In DNA, the CDR3 is TGTGCCAGCAGCTTACTTACGGGCGATGAGCAGTTCTTC.

The chain combines TRBV9 with TRBJ2-5, with D maybe TRBD2 (6 bases). This CDR3 has 12 amino acids. CDR1 is SGDLS, CDR2 YYNGEE, per germline. The V gene lost 3 bases and the J gene lost 3 bases, with 6 bases spanning the gap. CDR3 in DNA: TGTGCCAGCAGCGCTAGCGAAGAGACCCAGTACTTC. This translates into CASSASEETQYF.

This clone has just a few counts. The DNA of the CDR3 is TGTGCCAGCAACTCCAATGACGATGAAAAACTGTTTTTT. Translation: CASNSNDDEKLFF. J is TRBJ1-4 and V is TRBV9; D gene uncertain. Trimming stripped 6 bases from V and 6 bases from J, with 12 bases between. Germline V gene lookup returns CDR1 SGDLS and CDR2 YYNGEE. The length of the CDR3 is 13 residues.

The chain carries TRBV10-3 and TRBJ2-7; 10 bases line up with TRBD2. Germline V gene sequence: CDR1 ENHRY, CDR2 SYGVKD. Trimming at V came to 7 bases and at J to 0 bases, leaving 9 bases not matched to a gene. The CDR3 covers 16 residues. This CDR3 is CAINDRASGSSYEQYF. DNA of the CDR3: TGTGCCATCAATGATCGGGCTAGCGGGAGCTCCTACGAGCAGTACTTC.

This chain connects TRBV7-8 to TRBJ2-7, with 7 bases that match TRBD1. CDR3 length: 17 amino acids. Germline-derived CDR1 and CDR2 are SGHVS and FQNEAQ. The V gene end was trimmed by 1 base and the J gene end by 2 bases; junction bases not matched to a gene: 11. The DNA for the CDR3 is TGTGCCAGCAGCTTAGGGAAGACAGGGCCGAAACCCTACGAGCAGTACTTC. This codes for CASSLGKTGPKPYEQYF.

This chain connects TRBV28 to TRBJ2-7; 7 bases map to TRBD1. J gave up 6 bases and V 2 bases, and 7 bases lay outside the gene matches. This CDR3 contains 14 residues. Germline CDR1 MDHEN, CDR2 SYDVKM. CDR3 in amino acids: CASSLPGQVSEQYF. In nucleotides, the CDR3 is TGTGCCAGCAGTTTACCTGGACAGGTTAGCGAGCAGTACTTC.

The DNA of the CDR3 is TGTGCCAGCAGTCCCAGGGGACCGGTCAATCAGCCCCAGCATTTT. Residues: CASSPRGPVNQPQHF. V is TRBV28 and J is TRBJ1-5, with D possibly matching TRBD1 (6 bases). Germline V gene data show CDR1 as MDHEN and CDR2 as SYDVKM. V was pared by 5 bases and J by 3 bases, with 14 bases between. This CDR3 has 15 amino acids.

The chain has TRBV7-2 and TRBJ1-4; no firm D call. CDR3 length equals 11 residues. Trimming took off 3 bases at V and 11 bases at J, with 7 bases between the two ends. CDR1 SGHTA and CDR2 FQGNSA come from the germline V gene. CDR3 DNA sequence: TGTGCCAGCAGCTTGGGAAGGAAACTGTTTTTT. Protein: CASSLGRKLFF.

V is TRBV19 and J is TRBJ1-2, with D perhaps matching TRBD1 (6 bases). Germline V gives CDR1 LNHDA, CDR2 SQIVND (reference sequence). The V end lost 6 bases, the J end lost 8 bases, and 19 bases lay between the germline ends. The CDR3 is made up of 14 amino acids. Here the CDR3 reads CASSPGGGAAGYTF. CDR3 sequence (DNA): TGTGCCAGTAGCCCTGGGGGGGGCGCGGCCGGCTACACCTTC. The full variable domain, rest sourced from reference TRBV19 and TRBJ1-2, is DGGITQSPKYLFRKEGQNVTLSCEQNLNHDAMYWYRQDPGQGLRLIYYSQIVNDFQKGDIAEGYSVSREKKESFPLTVTSAQKNPTAFYLCASSPGGGAAGYTFGSGTRLTVV.

This clone showed up just once. The chain recombines TRBV14 with TRBJ2-1, with a tentative D call TRBD2 (5 bases). The CDR3 is made up of 15 amino acids. The germline V gene encodes CDR1 SGHDN and CDR2 FVKESK. The V end lost 0 bases, the J end lost 7 bases, and 13 bases lay between the germline ends. CDR3 DNA: TGTGCCAGCAGCCAAGAAGGGCGGGTCCCGAATGAGCAGTTCTTC. This codes for CASSQEGRVPNEQFF.

This chain joins TRBV4-3 and TRBJ2-7; either TRBD1 or TRBD2 may fit D (5 bases each). CDR1 is LGHNA, CDR2 YSLEER, per germline. Trimming took off 4 bases at V and 2 bases at J, with 12 bases between the two ends. The CDR3 is 14 residues long. CDR3 bases: TGCGCCAGCAGCCGACGGGACGGCCCCTACGAGCAGTACTTC. Amino acids: CASSRRDGPYEQYF.

The chain recombines TRBV2 with TRBJ1-1, with 9 positions matching TRBD1. After removal of 6 bases from V and 11 bases from J, the junction contained 19 bases not matched to a gene. Looked up from germline, CDR1 is SNHLY and CDR2 is FYNNEI. The CDR3 is made up of 16 amino acids. The CDR3 coding sequence is TGTGCCAGCAGAACCGAAAACTTCCAACAGGGGGCAGGGGCTTTCTTT. The encoded protein is CASRTENFQQGAGAFF.

The chain carries TRBV10-2 and TRBJ2-5; perhaps TRBD2 as D (6 bases). The CDR3 length is 16 residues. V was shortened by 2 bases and J by 2 bases, with 15 bases between the two germline ends. Germline CDR1 and CDR2: WSHSY and SAAADI. This CDR3 reads CASSEIGTSNQETQYF. The CDR3 DNA is TGCGCCAGCAGTGAGATAGGGACTTCCAATCAAGAGACCCAGTACTTC.

The chain has TRBV7-2 and TRBJ2-3; 7 nucleotides line up with TRBD1. From germline, CDR1 is SGHTA and CDR2 FQGNSA. This CDR3 comprises 15 residues. The trim removed 1 base at V and 2 bases at J, leaving 3 bases unmatched. CDR3 coding DNA: TGTGCCAGCAGCTTAGGGGACAGCCTCACAGATACGCAGTATTTT. Translating gives CASSLGDSLTDTQYF.

In this sample, this clone turned up once. The chain joins TRBV6-5 to TRBJ1-4; D perhaps matches TRBD1 (5 bases). Per germline, CDR1 MNHEY and CDR2 SVGAGI. The V gene lost 2 bases and the J gene lost 8 bases, with 12 bases spanning the gap. The CDR3 spans 14 residues. The CDR3: CASSYERGGEKLFF. The CDR3 DNA reads as TGTGCCAGCAGTTACGAGAGGGGAGGCGAAAAACTGTTTTTT.

This clone was found once. The V call is TRBV7-8, the J call TRBJ2-7, with D unresolved. V shed 1 base and J shed 2 bases, with 9 bases lying between them. Germline lookup yields CDR1 SGHVS and CDR2 FQNEAQ. The CDR3 runs to 14 residues. In DNA form, the CDR3 reads TGTGCCAGCAGCTTAGGAGTTAGGACCTACGAGCAGTACTTC. Translated, it gives CASSLGVRTYEQYF.

This clone was picked up a small number of times. The chain employs TRBV10-3 and TRBJ2-3; D might be TRBD1 or TRBD2, each matching 5 bases. CDR1 and CDR2 from the germline V gene are ENHRY and SYGVKD. The CDR3 is 15 residues long. The V end was cut by 6 bases, the J end by 3 bases, with 16 bases between. The CDR3: CAIRRNLGETDTQYF. CDR3 bases: TGTGCCATCAGGAGAAATCTAGGGGAGACAGATACGCAGTATTTT.

The V and J genes are TRBV4-3 and TRBJ2-7; D is ambiguous. The V gene's germline CDR1 is LGHNA and CDR2 YSLEER. Trimming cost V 5 bases and J 3 bases, with 14 bases left between them. The CDR3 has 14 amino acids. Written as DNA, the CDR3 is TGCGCCAGCAGCACAACCCCAGGAAGCTACGAGCAGTACTTC. Translation gives CASSTTPGSYEQYF.

This clone showed up just a few times. V usage is TRBV5-1 and J usage is TRBJ2-7; D may be TRBD1 (5 bases). The ends were cut back, 0 bases at V and 0 bases at J, with 16 bases in the middle. From germline, CDR1 is SGHRS and CDR2 YFSETQ. The CDR3 spans 17 residues. CDR3 nucleotide sequence: TGCGCCAGCAGCTTGGAGTTCGCGACAGCGCACTCCTACGAGCAGTACTTC. Encoded protein: CASSLEFATAHSYEQYF.

The V call is TRBV28, the J call TRBJ1-2; D might be TRBD1 (6 bases). Germline assignment: CDR1 MDHEN and CDR2 SYDVKM. The CDR3 sequence is 13 residues long. V was cut by 1 base and J by 8 bases, with 11 bases left in between. The CDR3 DNA reads TGTGCCAGCAGTTTATTCAGGGGCGGGGGCTACACCTTC. It encodes CASSLFRGGGYTF.